Sequencing of this T cell receptor beta chain was carried out in a study of control samples from healthy donors and cancer patients. The repertoire was sequenced with immunoSEQ multiplex PCR; TCRdb's copy has only in-frame clones and lacks some. Among about 100,000 clones listed, roughly 84% were seen once. The germline CDR1 and CDR2 sequences are KGHSH and LQKENI. The CDR3 has 15 residues. Trimming removed 2 bases from V and 0 bases from J, with 10 bases in between. The sequenced sample consisted of blood. The source is a woman between 45 and 60 years old in good health. This chain uses TRBV18 with TRBJ1-1; D is undetermined. The CDR3 region is CASSPSPVLNTEAFF. The CDR3 region has the DNA TGTGCCAGCTCACCATCCCCGGTATTGAACACTGAAGCTTTCTTT.